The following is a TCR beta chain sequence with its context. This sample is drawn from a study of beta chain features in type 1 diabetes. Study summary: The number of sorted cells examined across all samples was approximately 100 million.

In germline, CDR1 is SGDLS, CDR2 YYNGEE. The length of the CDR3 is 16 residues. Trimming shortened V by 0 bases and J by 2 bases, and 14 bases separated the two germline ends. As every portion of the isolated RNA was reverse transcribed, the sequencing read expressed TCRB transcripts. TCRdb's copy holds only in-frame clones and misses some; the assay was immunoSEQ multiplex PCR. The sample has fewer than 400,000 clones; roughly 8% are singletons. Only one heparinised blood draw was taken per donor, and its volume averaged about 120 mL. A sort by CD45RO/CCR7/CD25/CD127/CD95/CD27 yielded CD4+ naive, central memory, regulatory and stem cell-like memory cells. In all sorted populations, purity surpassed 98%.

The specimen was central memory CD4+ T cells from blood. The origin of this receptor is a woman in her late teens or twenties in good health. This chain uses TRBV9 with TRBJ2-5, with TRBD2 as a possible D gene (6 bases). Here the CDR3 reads CASSVAAAGGQETQYF. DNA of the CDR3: TGTGCCAGCAGCGTAGCCGCGGCAGGAGGGCAAGAGACCCAGTACTTC.